This T cell receptor beta chain appears in the sequencing data of a study of CD8+ T cells in alopecia areata (dated by TCRdb to 2016 to 2018). Concerning the study at large: The treated patients took part in an open-label pilot trial in which moderate-to-severe alopecia areata was treated with oral tofacitinib at 5 to 10 mg twice daily. High-throughput TCRbeta sequencing was used to examine T cell clonal expansion in alopecia areata in both the C3H/HeJ mouse model and human patients. Scalp clonality was compared across normal scalp (n=4), patchy alopecia areata scalp (n=8), and alopecia totalis/universalis scalp (n=8). Patients on tofacitinib were biopsied at baseline and after 4 and 24 weeks of treatment, and several of the patients also had a later scalp biopsy. Scalp tissue and sorted CD4+ and CD8+ peripheral blood T cells from patchy and totalis/universalis alopecia areata patients and from healthy controls were covered by human TCRbeta sequencing. TCRbeta CDR3 regions were amplified by immunoSEQ multiplex PCR using 35 Vbeta forward and 13 Jbeta reverse primers. Patients stayed on tofacitinib for 6 to 18 months and then had 6 months of follow-up off drug so that delayed response and recurrence could be assessed. RNA was obtained with the PAXgene miRNA kit for fixed scalp, the miRNeasy kit for PBMCs, and the RNeasy kit for mouse skin. In treated patients, disease severity was measured using the SALT score, which gives the percentage of scalp surface area affected.

Points on this clone: Its binding antigen is unknown. No clone much larger than this one lies a single base away; base qualities are absent.

Points the paper makes about the study in general: Scalp clonality and the number of expanded CD8+ clones among the top 100 scalp clones were significantly decreased by tofacitinib. Many expanded lesional clones were found to persist in scalp and blood during tofacitinib treatment, and relapse after treatment cessation may be partly explained by this persistence. Because the treated cohort was small and had just a single nonresponder, larger studies are needed to establish links between baseline CD8+ expansion and response. TCR sequences shared between patients were less clear than in mice, possibly partly because of HLA diversity in the patient population. Unlike mouse skin, which is dominated by gammadelta T cells, normal human skin has resident alphabeta T cells that are also sequenced, and this complicates analysis of the scalp TCR repertoire. Compared with normal scalp, lesional scalp had higher clonality and more expanded CD8+ clones, particularly in alopecia totalis/universalis, a pattern that suggests antigenic drive.

Relative to germline, V is 5 bases shorter and J is 2 bases shorter, with 15 bases between their ends. CDR1 and CDR2 were assigned from the germline V gene as KGHSH and LQKENI. There are 15 amino acids in the CDR3, from cysteine to phenylalanine inclusive. Only the CDR3 DNA is retained, 45 bases long and in frame from the first base. The protocol used for the library was the immunoSEQ multiplex PCR assay. To provide template for TCR sequencing, every sample had RNA extracted and reverse transcribed into cDNA. SuperScript III was used for first-strand cDNA synthesis, primed with a 2:1 mix of oligo-dT and random hexamers. A synthetic immune receptor repertoire was used to measure amplification bias, and any remaining bias was corrected computationally. The paper's processing steps were these. After raw reads were preprocessed to remove errors, the CDR3 was defined following IMGT conventions as running from the conserved cysteine to phenylalanine. Clonality was calculated as 1 minus Shannon entropy normalized by log2 of the number of productive unique TCRs. Whether scalp clones were CD4 or CD8 was inferred by matching scalp TCRbeta sequences against CD4 and CD8 repertoires sorted from blood. TCRdb limited this immuneACCESS table to in-frame rearrangements with V and J called. A share of clones is missing; checked studies link under half to unresolved V genes, and the rest is unexplained. That table gives V, J and clone size, and the DNA gave D and trimming. The sample contains more than 200,000 clones, 64% of them found a single time. Together, the top ten hold 4% to 5% of the sample.

Reading the label with the study, this specimen's time point is: approximately 4 weeks on oral tofacitinib. The sample's treatment or condition label is to be understood as: oral pan-JAK inhibitor, 5-10 mg twice daily. Lesional scalp punch biopsies and peripheral blood were obtained from alopecia areata patients. After PBMCs were isolated by density centrifugation and stained for CD3, CD4 and CD8, a FACSAria was used to sort CD4+ and CD8+ T cells. The sequencing here drew on CD4+ T cells sorted from blood, taken at week 4, from a patient treated with tofacitinib. The sequence derives from a human donor with alopecia areata. Recombination linked TRBV18 to TRBJ2-5; TRBD1 is possibly the D segment (7 matching bases). This receptor carries the CDR3 CASSSTPGGQETQYF. The bases read TGTGCCAGCTCATCAACACCAGGGGGGCAAGAGACCCAGTACTTC.